This T cell receptor beta chain was documented in a study of cytomegalovirus exposure and HLA in healthy donors. Study-wide points: Some TCR beta chains (164 of them) were listed as cytomegalovirus-associated.

This CDR3 spans 14 amino acids. Germline values: CDR1 SGDLS, CDR2 YYNGEE. The trim removed 3 bases at V and 5 bases at J, leaving 7 bases unmatched. The validation cohort, a group of 130 or so subjects, included the donors and was separate from the roughly 700-subject first cohort. About this clone: Its target is unknown.

Sequenced by immunoSEQ multiplex PCR; TCRdb stores in-frame clones only, minus some. Of some 350,000 clones in the sample, 87% were seen once. The clonotype comes from a woman in her twenties or thirties in good health and CMV-seropositive. This chain uses TRBV9 with TRBJ1-1; TRBD1 matches at 7 bases. Material for sequencing was PBMCs. CDR3 residues: CASSDHRGGTEAFF. The CDR3 bases are TGTGCCAGCAGCGACCACAGGGGCGGGACTGAAGCTTTCTTT. Variable domain in full (rest from reference TRBV9 and TRBJ1-1): DSGVTQTPKHLITATGQRVTLRCSPRSGDLSVYWYQQSLDQGLQFLIQYYNGEERAKGNILERFSAQQFPDLHSELNLSSLELGDSALYFCASSDHRGGTEAFFGQGTRLTVV.